A single T cell receptor beta chain is shown here with its context. This sample is part of a study of T cell clones after liver transplantation. Study information: Third-party-reactive TCRbeta sequences from pre-transplant mixed lymphocyte reactions served as antigen-independent comparators. Timepoints were pre-transplant, pre-withdrawal, and after withdrawal was completed or failed.

The CDR3 totals 16 residues. Germline CDR1 is MNHEY and CDR2 is SMNVEV (reference sequence). V shed 3 bases and J 8 bases; nucleotides not matched to a gene: 11. Sequencing was performed with immunoSEQ multiplex PCR; in TCRdb, only in-frame clones are kept and a portion is missing. Altogether 68,000 or so clones are present, 80% being singletons, with the ten largest covering roughly 0.54%. This receptor was obtained from a human donor who received a liver transplant. The chain employs TRBV27 and TRBJ2-2; 8 positions agree with TRBD2. This sample comprised CD4+ T cells from blood, obtained before liver transplant. CDR3 nucleotide sequence: TGTGCCAGCAGTTTTTCCAGCGGGAGTGGTTGGGGGGAGCTGTTTTTT. This translates into CASSFSSGSGWGELFF.